This T cell receptor (beta chain) was captured by sequencing in a study of T cell responses to AZD1222 COVID-19 vaccine. Broader study findings: Donor demographics were predominantly white British with a female majority; clonal diversity may be underestimated.

Remarks on this clone: Antigen unknown.

Only in-frame clones appear in the TCRdb table, and some are missing; sequencing was by immunoSEQ multiplex PCR. The sample lists just under 35,000 clones; 85% to 90% were seen once. This CDR3 has 14 amino acids. The germline V gene has CDR1 MNHNS and CDR2 SASEGT. J gave up 5 bases and V 3 bases, and 3 bases lay outside the gene matches. This sequence was found in an adult in good health. This chain uses TRBV6-1 with TRBJ1-2, with TRBD1 matching over 10 bases. The material was peripheral blood, obtained on day 0 of AZD1222 vaccination. CDR3 in DNA: TGTGCCAGCAGTGAGGGACAGGGGCTTTATGGCTACACCTTC. Translating it yields CASSEGQGLYGYTF.